This TCR beta chain was documented in a study of blood T cell repertoires in COVID-19. The method was immunoSEQ multiplex PCR; TCRdb's version includes in-frame clones alone and lacks a portion of them. The profile shows about 220,000 clones, more than 75% of them singletons. Sequencing was carried out using peripheral blood. This sequence originates from a human donor in a cohort sampled during active COVID-19.

CDR3 residues: CASRLRQGAPARTEAFF. CDR3 in DNA: TGTGCCAGTAGGCTTAGACAGGGGGCGCCGGCGCGGACTGAAGCTTTCTTT. The V and J genes are TRBV19 and TRBJ1-1; 10 bases align to TRBD1. This CDR3 is 17 amino acids long. V was clipped by 6 bases and J by 5 bases; unmatched bases: 15. CDR1 is LNHDA, CDR2 SQIVND, per germline (reference sequence).